What follows are 27 T cell receptor beta chains derived from one specimen sequenced in a study of human T cells and chemical hapten exposure. TCRdb ran MiXCR on the RACE reads and lists one entry per CDR3 protein. The data show approximately 97,000 distinct CDR3 sequences, with 25% to 35% seen just once and 10% held by the top ten. The sample's time point: patch test 3, about 24 weeks after DPC sensitization. Treatment meaning: therapeutic diphenylcyclopropenone sensitization with weekly scalp DPC. Source: whole blood, taken in connection with sensitization to the hapten diphenylcyclopropenone (DPC). These receptors all come from a man aged 35 to 55 with alopecia areata. Some clones in this sample may be carry-over from other donors' samples.

The CDR3 DNA follows: TGTGCCAGCAGTTTATTATCTGGAAGCAGGGACGAGCAGTACTTC. Its protein is CASSLLSGSRDEQYF. The chain carries TRBV27 and TRBJ2-7; the D gene is possibly TRBD1 (5 bases). The germline V gene has CDR1 MNHEY and CDR2 SMNVEV (reference sequence). V was trimmed by 1 base and J by 5 bases, leaving 15 bases between them. This CDR3 has 15 residues.

The V gene is TRBV29-1, the J gene TRBJ2-1, with 9 positions matching TRBD2. V dropped 6 bases and J dropped 8; count of bases not matched to a gene: 11. The CDR3 runs 14 residues. Germline loops: CDR1 SQVTM, CDR2 ANQGSEA. CDR3 in amino acids: CSVQGSGRRDEQFF. As DNA, the CDR3 is TGCAGCGTCCAGGGAAGCGGGAGGAGGGATGAGCAGTTCTTC.

The sample holds a few counts of this clonotype. The chain couples TRBV3-1 to TRBJ2-7, with TRBD2 as a possible D gene (5 bases). Trimming took 7 bases from V and 3 from J, leaving 13 bases between them. Germline CDR1 is LGHDT and CDR2 is YNNKEL (reference sequence). CDR3 length: 13 amino acids. CDR3 sequence reads: CASTPASGYEQYF. CDR3 bases: TGTGCCAGCACCCCCGCCAGCGGCTACGAGCAGTACTTC.

Only a few counts were recorded for this clonotype. The J gene is TRBJ2-7, the V gene TRBV28; 7 bases fit TRBD2. Per germline, CDR1 MDHEN and CDR2 SYDVKM. V was clipped by 9 bases and J by 4 bases; unmatched bases: 6. This CDR3 comprises 12 residues. The CDR3 DNA is TGTGCCAGTCGGGGACTACCTTACGAGCAGTACTTC. It translates to CASRGLPYEQYF.

This clonotype was recorded a few times. The V and J genes are TRBV5-1 and TRBJ2-3; D remains unclear. This CDR3 comprises 15 residues. Trimming took 1 base from V and 1 from J, leaving 10 bases between them. Per germline, CDR1 SGHRS and CDR2 YFSETQ. CDR3 in amino acids: CASSLSVLRTDTQYF. DNA for the CDR3: TGCGCCAGCAGCTTGTCGGTCCTCCGCACAGATACGCAGTATTTT.

The chain recombines TRBV2 with TRBJ1-5, with D perhaps matching TRBD1 (5 bases). Trimming took 6 bases from V and 8 from J, leaving 20 bases between them. The CDR3 runs to 15 residues. Germline values: CDR1 SNHLY, CDR2 FYNNEI. CDR3 loop: CASRQTVSSGEPQHF. DNA for the CDR3: TGTGCCAGCAGGCAGACAGTATCAAGCGGCGAGCCCCAGCATTTT.

This clonotype was counted only a few times. This chain joins TRBV6-5 and TRBJ2-5; 7 bases agree with TRBD1. CDR1 is MNHEY, CDR2 SVGAGI, per germline. The CDR3 sequence is 15 residues long. J gave up 4 bases and V 6 bases, and 11 bases lay outside the gene matches. The CDR3 loop is CASRPTQGLGETQYF. CDR3 nucleotides: TGTGCCAGCAGACCCACACAGGGGTTAGGAGAGACCCAGTACTTC.

This clonotype was detected a few times. The junction and the germline gene differ at one end; a read error may be behind it. The chain uses TRBV5-1 and TRBJ1-2; maybe TRBD1 (5 bases). The germline V gene encodes CDR1 SGHRS and CDR2 YFSETQ. CDR3 length: 15 residues. The CDR3 protein is CASSLTASYNYGDTF. The CDR3 nucleotides read TGCGCCAGCAGCCTGACAGCCTCTTATAACTATGGCGACACCTTC. Drawing the rest from reference TRBV5-1 and TRBJ1-2, the complete variable domain is KAGVTQTPRYLIKTRGQQVTLSCSPISGHRSVSWYQQTPGQGLQFLFEYFSETQRNKGNFPGRFSGRQFSNSRSEMNVSTLELGDSALYLCASSLTASYNYGDTFGSGTRLTVV.

The chain joins TRBV6-6 to TRBJ2-3, with 12 bases matching TRBD2. V gave up 2 bases and J gave up 1 base; unmatched junction bases: 7. CDR3 length equals 18 residues. Germline V gives CDR1 MNHNY, CDR2 SVGAGI (reference sequence). CDR3 bases: TGTGCCAGCAGTTACAAAACTAGCGGGAGGTTTCGCACAGATACGCAGTATTTT. Residues: CASSYKTSGRFRTDTQYF.

This clonotype was seen more than once but under ten times. This chain links TRBV27 with TRBJ2-5; no definite D call. Trimming cost V 2 bases and J 5 bases, with 12 bases left between them. CDR1 and CDR2 from the germline V gene are MNHEY and SMNVEV (reference sequence). The CDR3 consists of 14 residues. The CDR3 DNA reads TGTGCCAGCAGTTTAGAAGGGCGTTCGGAGACCCAGTACTTC. It codes for CASSLEGRSETQYF.

This clonotype came up a few times. The gene calls are TRBV7-2 and TRBJ2-3; 11 bases match TRBD2. V was pared by 1 base and J by 7 bases, with 4 bases of the junction left unmatched. The CDR3 covers 15 residues. The V gene's germline CDR1 is SGHTA and CDR2 FQGNSA. CDR3 in amino acids: CASSLDETSGNTQYF. CDR3 in DNA: TGTGCCAGCAGCTTAGATGAGACTAGCGGGAATACGCAGTATTTT.

In this sample, this clonotype turned up many times. This sequence joins TRBV12-3 or TRBV12-4 and TRBJ2-2; no definite D call. The CDR3 length is 12 residues. Trimming took 6 bases from V and 2 from J, leaving 4 bases between them. The CDR3 is CASSPNTGELFF. The CDR3 DNA is TGTGCCAGCAGCCCTAACACCGGGGAGCTGTTTTTT.

The chain has TRBV20-1 and TRBJ2-7; maybe TRBD2 (6 bases). CDR1 and CDR2 (germline): DFQATT, SNEGSKA (reference sequence). The ends were cut back, 0 bases at V and 3 bases at J, with 12 bases in the middle. CDR3 length: 14 residues. The CDR3 spells CSARDVRGFYEQYF. CDR3 sequence (DNA): TGCAGTGCTAGAGATGTTCGGGGGTTCTACGAGCAGTACTTC.

The chain recombines TRBV4-1 with TRBJ1-2; possible D gene TRBD1, 6 bases. CDR1 is MGHRA, CDR2 YSYEKL, per germline. The CDR3 extends over 12 amino acids. Trimming took off 8 bases at V and 5 bases at J, with 12 bases between the two ends. The CDR3, as DNA: TGCGCCAGCCAAGGGGGGGGTTATGGCTACACCTTC. Protein: CASQGGGYGYTF.

The chain has TRBV7-9 and TRBJ2-5, with D uncertain. The CDR3 loop spans 14 amino acids. V was trimmed by 1 base and J by 3 bases, leaving 9 bases between them. Germline CDR1 is SEHNR and CDR2 is FQNEAQ (reference sequence). The DNA for the CDR3 is TGTGCCAGCAGCTTAGGTTCTCGCGAAGAGACCCAGTACTTC. As protein: CASSLGSREETQYF.

The chain carries TRBV15 and TRBJ2-7; possibly TRBD2 for D (6 bases). The V end was cut by 0 bases, the J end by 2 bases, with 8 bases between. This CDR3 spans 14 amino acids. Per the germline V gene, CDR1 is LNHNV and CDR2 is YYDKDF (reference sequence). CDR3 nucleotide sequence: TGTGCCACCAGCAGAGAGGCTAGCGCCTACGAGCAGTACTTC. Translating gives CATSREASAYEQYF.

The chain links TRBV28 to TRBJ1-5, with D uncertain. V gave up 5 bases and J gave up 1 base, with 15 bases separating them. Germline assignment: CDR1 MDHEN and CDR2 SYDVKM. The CDR3 consists of 16 residues. The CDR3 here is CASSPPSGKSNQPQHF. CDR3 in DNA: TGTGCCAGCAGTCCCCCAAGCGGGAAGAGCAATCAGCCCCAGCATTTT.

There are a few counts of this clonotype. V and J are TRBV14 and TRBJ2-3; D gene unclear. The CDR3 sequence is 14 residues long. Germline CDR1 is SGHDN and CDR2 is FVKESK. V was pared by 1 base and J by 2 bases, with 7 bases between. CDR3 loop: CASSQGDNTDTQYF. Here the CDR3 DNA reads TGTGCCAGCAGCCAAGGAGATAACACAGATACGCAGTATTTT.

This clonotype was observed a few times. CDR3 sequence reads: CASSSRRTGANVLTF. In DNA form, the CDR3 reads TGTGCCAGCAGTAGCCGAAGGACCGGGGCCAACGTCCTGACTTTC. The chain uses TRBV28 and TRBJ2-6; D call uncertain. The CDR3 sequence is 15 residues long. Between the trimmed V and J ends, which lost 5 bases and 4 bases, there was a span of 12 bases. Germline V CDR1 and CDR2: MDHEN, SYDVKM. Full variable domain (missing parts from reference TRBV28 and TRBJ2-6): DVKVTQSSRYLVKRTGEKVFLECVQDMDHENMFWYRQDPGLGLRLIYFSYDVKMKEKGDIPEGYSVSREKKERFSLILESASTNQTSMYLCASSSRRTGANVLTFGAGSRLTVL.

There are a few counts of this clonotype. The gene calls are TRBV12-3 or TRBV12-4 and TRBJ1-5; 7 bases fit TRBD1. The V segment lost 3 bases and the J segment 4 bases; nucleotides outside the gene matches: 3. The CDR3 runs 14 residues. CDR3 coding DNA: TGTGCCAGCAGTTTGGAGACAGGGAATCAGCCCCAGCATTTT. As protein: CASSLETGNQPQHF.

The rearrangement uses TRBV3-1 and TRBJ1-3; D perhaps matches TRBD1 (5 bases). V was cut by 0 bases and J by 0 bases, with 9 bases left in between. The CDR3 is made up of 16 amino acids. Germline-derived CDR1 and CDR2 are LGHDT and YNNKEL (reference sequence). CDR3 sequence (DNA): TGTGCCAGCAGCCAAGATTTGAGGGGCTCTGGAAACACCATATATTTT. Encoded protein: CASSQDLRGSGNTIYF. The whole variable domain, remainder taken from reference TRBV3-1 and TRBJ1-3, is DTAVSQTPKYLVTQMGNDKSIKCEQNLGHDTMYWYKQDSKKFLKIMFSYNNKELIINETVPNRFSPKSPDKAHLNLHINSLELGDSAVYFCASSQDLRGSGNTIYFGEGSWLTVV.

The genes are TRBV2 and TRBJ1-5; 8 nucleotides match TRBD1. V dropped 1 base and J dropped 4; count of bases not matched to a gene: 3. Germline V gene lookup returns CDR1 SNHLY and CDR2 FYNNEI. CDR3 size: 15 residues. CDR3 sequence reads: CASSEDRGRNQPQHF. The CDR3 coding sequence is TGTGCCAGCAGTGAAGACAGGGGGAGAAATCAGCCCCAGCATTTT.

This clonotype has a handful of counts. The chain is built from TRBV20-1 and TRBJ1-1; D not certain. Trimming took 2 bases from V and 0 from J, leaving 10 bases between them. This CDR3 has 14 residues. Germline CDR1 DFQATT, CDR2 SNEGSKA (reference sequence). The chain's CDR3 is CSARWTVMNTEAFF. CDR3 DNA sequence: TGCAGTGCTAGATGGACGGTCATGAACACTGAAGCTTTCTTT.

The chain links TRBV30 to TRBJ2-1; 8 positions match TRBD2. Germline assignment: CDR1 GTSNPN and CDR2 SVGIG (reference sequence). J was trimmed by 3 bases and V by 5 bases; bases with no gene match: 15. The CDR3 consists of 17 residues. CDR3 protein: CAWSRGYREGDYNEQFF. Here the CDR3 DNA reads TGTGCCTGGTCAAGGGGGTACCGGGAGGGGGACTACAATGAGCAGTTCTTC.

CDR3 DNA: TGTGCCAGCAGCCCGGACTTTACCCAAAATACGCAGTATTTT. This translates into CASSPDFTQNTQYF. V usage is TRBV6-5 and J usage is TRBJ2-3; a possible D gene is TRBD2 (5 bases). The CDR3 sequence is 14 residues long. The V and J ends lost 6 bases and 7 bases respectively, with 17 bases between them. Looked up from germline, CDR1 is MNHEY and CDR2 is SVGAGI.

The table lists this clonotype with a few counts. The J gene is TRBJ1-2, the V gene TRBV6-6; 7 nucleotides match TRBD1. The trim removed 5 bases at V and 8 bases at J, leaving 2 bases unmatched. The CDR3 loop spans 11 amino acids. CDR1 is MNHNY, CDR2 SVGAGI, per germline (reference sequence). The CDR3 nucleotides read TGTGCCAGCAGTGCGGACAGGGGCTACACCTTC. Encoded protein: CASSADRGYTF.

V and J are TRBV20-1 and TRBJ2-3; 13 bases fit TRBD2. J was trimmed by 7 bases and V by 6 bases; bases with no gene match: 7. The CDR3 sequence is 14 residues long. Germline V gene lookup returns CDR1 DFQATT and CDR2 SNEGSKA (reference sequence). CDR3 residues: CSARLAGGSNTQYF. CDR3 DNA sequence: TGCAGTGCCCGACTAGCGGGAGGTTCAAATACGCAGTATTTT.